This T cell receptor (beta chain) originates from a study of response to subunit inactivated influenza vaccine. Study-wide results and caveats: The study's authors posited that every seasonal influenza vaccination enlists few new T cells.

The CDR3 consists of 13 residues. V was clipped by 3 bases and J by 0 bases, with 7 bases between them. Germline CDR1 is SQVTM and CDR2 is ANQGSEA. Many counts were recorded for this clonotype. Antigen: not known. TCRdb fed the RT-PCR reads into MiXCR, producing one record per CDR3 protein. The sample holds fewer than 550,000 distinct CDR3 sequences; approximately 24% are singletons and the top ten take 1.5% to 2%. The source was CD4+ T cells sorted from PBMCs, collected approximately 5 days after vaccination. The V call is TRBV29-1, the J call TRBJ2-3; D gene unclear. This clonotype originated in a man between 45 and 60 years old who received an inactivated influenza vaccine. CDR3 loop: CSVDLYSTDTQYF. Here the CDR3 DNA reads TGCAGCGTTGATCTCTATAGCACAGATACGCAGTATTTT.